Listed below are T cell receptor beta chains from one sample, sequenced in a study of response to subunit inactivated influenza vaccine. TCRdb analysed the RT-PCR reads with MiXCR anew, one entry per CDR3 protein. The repertoire holds under 750,000 distinct CDR3 sequences, 10% to 15% seen once, with roughly a tenth in the top ten. Specimen: PBMCs from blood, collected on the day of vaccination. These TCRs come from a man aged 45-60 years who received an inactivated influenza vaccine. CDR3s include the opening cysteine and the closing phenylalanine or tryptophan. A D gene is named only where the DNA matches it firmly. Clone size is not always given. Where it is, it says once, few, many or a class for expanded clones.

D gene	clone size	J gene	V gene	CDR3 protein	CDR3 DNA
NA	few	TRBJ2-3	TRBV9	CASSVEGGHTDTQYF	TGTGCCAGCAGCGTTGAGGGGGGCCACACAGATACGCAGTATTTT
TRBD2	NA	TRBJ2-1	TRBV20-1	CSARDTFTSGRGEQFF	TGCAGTGCTAGAGATACCTTCACTAGCGGGAGGGGTGAGCAGTTCTTC
TRBD2	few	TRBJ2-5	TRBV6-1	CASSGTSGAQTQYF	TGTGCCAGCTCCGGGACTAGCGGGGCACAGACCCAGTACTTC
NA	few	TRBJ2-1	TRBV3-1	CASSQEIGRTEQFF	TGTGCCAGCAGCCAAGAGATAGGGAGGACAGAGCAGTTCTTC
TRBD1	few	TRBJ2-2	TRBV10-3	CAITPGQGGTGELFF	TGTGCCATCACTCCGGGACAGGGGGGCACCGGGGAGCTGTTTTTT
NA	NA	TRBJ1-1	TRBV7-2	CASSLKGGAEAFF	TGTGCCAGCAGCCTTAAGGGTGGCGCTGAAGCTTTCTTT
NA	few	TRBJ2-2	TRBV7-2	CASSLDPTNTGELFF	TGTGCCAGCAGCTTAGATCCAACGAACACCGGGGAGCTGTTTTTT
NA	few	TRBJ2-7	TRBV5-6	CASSLNHEQYF	TGTGCCAGCAGCTTAAACCACGAGCAGTACTTC
NA	NA	TRBJ2-3	TRBV10-3	CATRATVPPDTQYF	TGTGCCACCCGAGCGACAGTTCCCCCAGATACGCAGTATTTT
TRBD1	many	TRBJ2-1	TRBV29-1	CSVEKTGVWYNEQFF	TGCAGCGTTGAGAAAACAGGGGTTTGGTACAATGAGCAGTTCTTC
TRBD2	few	TRBJ2-2	TRBV15	CATSRTGGRRTGELFF	TGTGCCACCAGCAGGACCGGGGGGAGGCGGACCGGGGAGCTGTTTTTT
NA	many	TRBJ2-4	TRBV2	CASSVSRKNIQYF	TGTGCCAGCAGTGTTAGTAGGAAAAACATTCAGTACTTC
NA	NA	TRBJ2-3	TRBV24-1	CATSDRGDAADTQYF	TGTGCCACCAGTGATCGAGGGGATGCCGCAGATACGCAGTATTTT
NA	NA	TRBJ2-5	TRBV4-3	CASSQELRDGEETQYF	TGCGCCAGCAGCCAAGAGCTTCGGGACGGTGAAGAGACCCAGTACTTC
TRBD1	many	TRBJ2-2	TRBV12-3/TRBV12-4	CASSDTPGQGTGELFF	TGTGCCAGCAGCGACACCCCGGGACAGGGCACCGGGGAGCTGTTTTTT
TRBD1	many	TRBJ1-2	TRBV15	CATSPGQGSYGYTF	TGTGCCACCAGTCCAGGACAGGGGTCCTATGGCTACACCTTC
NA	many	TRBJ1-1	TRBV11-1	CASSRGHRTEAFF	TGTGCCAGCAGCCGGGGGCACCGCACTGAAGCTTTCTTT
NA	NA	TRBJ2-1	TRBV3-1	CASSQVPSSEQFF	TGTGCCAGCAGCCAAGTTCCTAGTTCTGAGCAGTTCTTC
NA	NA	TRBJ2-7	TRBV29-1	CSVVGRSGPVSYEQYF	TGCAGCGTTGTGGGGAGGTCAGGTCCGGTTTCCTACGAGCAGTACTTC
NA	NA	TRBJ2-7	TRBV2	CASSPSQGYYEQYF	TGTGCCAGCAGCCCCAGCCAGGGATACTACGAGCAGTACTTC
NA	many	TRBJ2-7	TRBV5-1	CASSGGLSYEQYF	TGCGCCAGCAGCGGGGGACTTTCCTACGAGCAGTACTTC
NA	NA	TRBJ2-4	TRBV5-1	CAPSSSRGGIQYF	TGCGCCCCCTCCTCCTCAAGGGGGGGCATTCAGTACTTC
NA	NA	TRBJ2-1	TRBV20-1	CSARTGSGYEQFF	TGCAGTGCTCGGACTGGCAGTGGGTATGAGCAGTTCTTC
NA	many	TRBJ1-2	TRBV4-3	CASSPMVGQFYGYTF	TGCGCCAGCAGCCCCATGGTGGGTCAGTTCTATGGCTACACCTTC
TRBD1	NA	TRBJ1-2	TRBV9	CASSGDRGPLGYTF	TGTGCCAGCAGCGGGGATAGGGGGCCTCTTGGCTACACCTTC
NA	few	TRBJ2-4	TRBV4-3	CASSQDPGTWGQYF	TGCGCCAGCAGCCAAGATCCCGGGACGTGGGGACAGTACTTC
TRBD1	NA	TRBJ2-7	TRBV20-1	CSARDLRTGLTVLEQYF	TGCAGTGCTAGAGATCTGAGGACAGGTCTTACCGTTTTGGAGCAGTACTTC